One sample yielded the 9 T cell receptor beta chains listed below, sequenced in a study of blood T cell repertoires in COVID-19. Assay used: immunoSEQ multiplex PCR; TCRdb lists only in-frame clones, some missing. The data hold 300,000 or so clones, with approximately 86% observed a single time. The sequenced sample consisted of peripheral blood. The receptor source for this set is a man aged 70 or older with acute or convalescent COVID-19.

This clone has only a few counts. The rearrangement joins TRBV6-2 or TRBV6-3 to TRBJ2-7; D gene uncertain. The CDR3 consists of 14 residues. V dropped 4 bases and J dropped 1 base, with 11 bases sitting between them. CDR1 and CDR2 from the germline V gene are MNHEY and SVGEGT. CDR3 nucleotide sequence: TGTGCCAGCAGTTGGGCCTCGAAATCCTACGAGCAGTACTTC. Its translation is CASSWASKSYEQYF.

The chain recombines TRBV7-9 with TRBJ2-6; 7 bases fit TRBD1. Germline CDR1 is SEHNR and CDR2 is FQNEAQ (reference sequence). With 5 bases clipped from V and 0 bases from J, the junction kept 10 bases outside the gene matches. The CDR3 consists of 18 residues. In DNA form, the CDR3 reads TGTGCCAGCAGCAACGGAAGGACAGGTTACTCTGGGGCCAACGTCCTGACTTTC. Its protein is CASSNGRTGYSGANVLTF.

V usage is TRBV6-1 and J usage is TRBJ1-5; D possibly corresponds to TRBD1 (6 bases). CDR1 is MNHNS, CDR2 SASEGT, per germline. The CDR3 extends over 17 amino acids. V lost 2 bases and J 0 bases, leaving 14 bases between the germline ends. The CDR3 bases are TGTGCCAGCAGTGAATTTTCTTCAGGGGTTAGCAATCAGCCCCAGCATTTT. Protein: CASSEFSSGVSNQPQHF.

V gene TRBV7-2 combines with J gene TRBJ2-3, with D maybe TRBD2 (7 bases). V was cut by 3 bases and J by 8 bases, with 12 bases left in between. This CDR3 spans 13 amino acids. Germline V gene lookup returns CDR1 SGHTA and CDR2 FQGNSA. This CDR3 reads CASSFGGAGTQYF. The DNA for the CDR3 is TGTGCCAGCAGCTTTGGGGGGGCGGGTACGCAGTATTTT.

J is TRBJ1-3 and V is TRBV5-4; D might be TRBD1 (6 bases). The CDR3 runs to 15 residues. CDR1 and CDR2 from the germline V gene are SGHNT and YYREEE (reference sequence). Trimming took 4 bases from V and 4 from J, leaving 15 bases between them. CDR3 in amino acids: CASSPGGAAGNTIYF. In nucleotides, the CDR3 is TGTGCCAGCAGCCCGGGGGGGGCCGCAGGAAACACCATATATTTT.

The chain couples TRBV5-1 to TRBJ1-3; TRBD1 aligns across 8 bases. V trimming: 4 bases; J trimming: 0 bases; junction bases outside the gene matches: 3. The CDR3 covers 15 residues. Germline V gives CDR1 SGHRS, CDR2 YFSETQ. The CDR3 bases are TGCGCCAGCAGCACACAGGGGGTCTCTGGAAACACCATATATTTT. Translating it yields CASSTQGVSGNTIYF.

The chain employs TRBV11-1 and TRBJ1-4; D remains unclear. Germline values: CDR1 SGHAT, CDR2 FQDESV (reference sequence). Trimming left V 3 bases short and J 0 bases short, with 5 bases between. This CDR3 region has 14 residues. CDR3 sequence (DNA): TGTGCCAGCAGCTTGAGTTCAACTAATGAAAAACTGTTTTTT. Translation: CASSLSSTNEKLFF.

The chain combines TRBV12-3 or TRBV12-4 with TRBJ2-1; possible D gene TRBD2, 5 bases. Trimming took off 7 bases at V and 10 bases at J, with 17 bases between the two ends. CDR3 length: 13 amino acids. In DNA form, the CDR3 reads TGTGCCAGCAAGTCCCTAGCCAAAAGCGAGCAGTTCTTC. The encoded protein is CASKSLAKSEQFF.

The V gene is TRBV19, the J gene TRBJ2-2; the match to TRBD2 covers 13 bases. Trimming at V came to 5 bases and at J to 5 bases, leaving 8 bases not matched to a gene. The CDR3 spans 17 residues. The germline CDR1 and CDR2 sequences are LNHDA and SQIVND (reference sequence). This CDR3 is CASSSQLAGGSTGELFF. The CDR3 DNA follows: TGTGCCAGTAGTTCCCAACTAGCGGGAGGGTCAACCGGGGAGCTGTTTTTT.